The next 27 T cell receptor beta chains were all read from a single sample in a study of T cell responses to AZD1222 COVID-19 vaccine. Sequenced by immunoSEQ multiplex PCR; TCRdb stores in-frame clones only, minus some. The sample has about 140,000 clones, about nine tenths seen once; the top ten hold 1.9%. The source was peripheral blood, collected 28 days after the second AZD1222 dose. These receptors were collected from an adult who received the AZD1222 COVID-19 vaccine.

The J gene is TRBJ1-1, the V gene TRBV7-9; no reliable D call. The CDR3 loop spans 15 amino acids. The V gene lost 1 base and the J gene lost 1 base, with 10 bases spanning the gap. Germline-derived CDR1 and CDR2 are SEHNR and FQNEAQ (reference sequence). CDR3 nucleotides: TGTGCCAGCAGCTTAGTAGGTCCGGCGAACACTGAAGCTTTCTTT. It encodes CASSLVGPANTEAFF.

CDR3 DNA sequence: TGTGCCAGCAGTTTATCCCAGGGGCTACCCTACGAGCAGTACTTC. It encodes CASSLSQGLPYEQYF. J is TRBJ2-7 and V is TRBV27, with D possibly TRBD1 on 6 matching bases. The germline V and J ends were trimmed by 0 bases and 2 bases, with 11 bases remaining between them. This CDR3 comprises 15 residues. Germline V gene data show CDR1 as MNHEY and CDR2 as SMNVEV (reference sequence).

This clone has only a few counts. This sequence joins TRBV6-4 and TRBJ2-1, with TRBD2 matching 10 bases. This CDR3 has 16 amino acids. With V trimmed by 6 bases and J by 7 bases, 12 bases remained unmatched. CDR1 and CDR2 from the germline V gene are MRHNA and SNTAGT. In nucleotides, the CDR3 is TGTGCCAGCAGCCACCGGAGCGGGGGGGCAAGGAATGAGCAGTTCTTC. Amino acids: CASSHRSGGARNEQFF.

The gene calls are TRBV12-5 and TRBJ1-5; 11 bases match TRBD1. V shed 6 bases, J shed 4 bases, and the junction held 2 bases outside the gene matches. The germline gives CDR1 LGHNT, CDR2 FRNRAP. The CDR3 extends over 14 amino acids. Here the CDR3 reads CASGGDRGNQPQHF. The CDR3 nucleotides are TGTGCTAGTGGGGGGGACAGGGGGAATCAGCCCCAGCATTTT.

This CDR3 reads CASSSGGPGYTF. CDR3 bases: TGTGCCAGCAGCTCAGGGGGCCCTGGCTACACCTTC. V is TRBV27 and J is TRBJ1-2; 8 bases are shared with TRBD1. Looked up from germline, CDR1 is MNHEY and CDR2 is SMNVEV (reference sequence). The CDR3 consists of 12 residues. Trimming at V came to 6 bases and at J to 7 bases, leaving 4 bases not matched to a gene.

The J gene is TRBJ2-5, the V gene TRBV29-1; TRBD2 might be the D (5 bases). The CDR3 has 14 residues. Germline CDR1 and CDR2: SQVTM and ANQGSEA. The germline V and J ends were trimmed by 4 bases and 7 bases, with 19 bases remaining between them. DNA of the CDR3: TGCAGCGTTGCCGCCGAACTCTTGGGGAGGACCCAGTACTTC. Its protein product is CSVAAELLGRTQYF. Looking up the rest from reference TRBV29-1 and TRBJ2-5 gives the full variable domain: SAVISQKPSRDICQRGTSLTIQCQVDSQVTMMFWYRQQPGQSLTLIATANQGSEATYESGFVIDKFPISRPNLTFSTLTVSNMSPEDSSIYLCSVAAELLGRTQYFGPGTRLLVL.

V is TRBV11-3 and J is TRBJ1-1; no clear D. This CDR3 region has 13 residues. The germline gives CDR1 SGHNT, CDR2 YENEEA. V gave up 6 bases and J gave up 4 bases, with 12 bases separating them. The CDR3 DNA is TGTGCCAGCAGTCCTAGCCCGGGCACTGAAGCTTTCTTT. This translates into CASSPSPGTEAFF.

This sequence joins TRBV19 and TRBJ1-3, with TRBD1 as a possible D gene (5 bases). The CDR3 length is 15 residues. The germline V gene encodes CDR1 LNHDA and CDR2 SQIVND (reference sequence). V was trimmed by 7 bases and J by 2 bases, leaving 15 bases between them. The CDR3 coding sequence is TGTGCCAGTACCCCTGGCAGGGCAGCTGGAAACACCATATATTTT. It translates to CASTPGRAAGNTIYF. Drawing the rest from reference TRBV19 and TRBJ1-3, the complete variable domain is DGGITQSPKYLFRKEGQNVTLSCEQNLNHDAMYWYRQDPGQGLRLIYYSQIVNDFQKGDIAEGYSVSREKKESFPLTVTSAQKNPTAFYLCASTPGRAAGNTIYFGEGSWLTVV.

The CDR3 loop reads CASSPQGNEQFF. Written as DNA, the CDR3 is TGTGCCAGTAGCCCCCAAGGGAATGAGCAGTTCTTC. The chain links TRBV19 to TRBJ2-1; no reliable D call. Between the trimmed V and J ends, which lost 6 bases and 7 bases, there was a span of 10 bases. The germline V gene has CDR1 LNHDA and CDR2 SQIVND (reference sequence). There are 12 residues in the CDR3.

Turning to this clone: At one end, the junction sequence differs from germline, possibly due to a read error. The chain links TRBV5-1 to TRBJ2-3, with D maybe TRBD2 (5 bases). The CDR3 contains 12 residues. Germline loops: CDR1 SGHRS, CDR2 YFSETQ. This CDR3 is CASSPERWPRDF. CDR3 in DNA: TGCGCCAGCAGCCCTGAGCGGTGGCCCCGGGATTTT.

V is TRBV7-9 and J is TRBJ2-1; D is unclear. Trimming took 0 bases from V and 3 from J, leaving 3 bases between them. Germline V CDR1 and CDR2: SEHNR, FQNEAQ (reference sequence). This CDR3 region has 13 residues. The CDR3 nucleotides are TGTGCCAGCAGCTTAGCTAACTACAATGAGCAGTTCTTC. Translation gives CASSLANYNEQFF.

V gene TRBV29-1 combines with J gene TRBJ2-5; possible D gene TRBD1, 5 bases. Germline V lookup: CDR1 SQVTM, CDR2 ANQGSEA. Trimming left V 4 bases short and J 2 bases short, with 11 bases between. The CDR3 has 13 residues. CDR3 protein: CSVVMTDQETQYF. CDR3 sequence (DNA): TGCAGCGTTGTCATGACAGATCAAGAGACCCAGTACTTC.

CDR3 amino acids: CASSSQGGDTGELFF. CDR3 nucleotide sequence: TGTGCCAGCAGCTCCCAGGGAGGGGACACCGGGGAGCTGTTTTTT. The V call is TRBV7-9, the J call TRBJ2-2; 7 bases match TRBD2. Trimming cost V 4 bases and J 3 bases; bases outside gene matches: 5. This CDR3 has 15 amino acids. CDR1 SEHNR and CDR2 FQNEAQ come from the germline V gene (reference sequence). The variable domain in full, completed from reference TRBV7-9 and TRBJ2-2, reads DTGVSQNPRHKITKRGQNVTFRCDPISEHNRLYWYRQTLGQGPEFLTYFQNEAQLEKSRLLSDRFSAERPKGSFSTLEIQRTEQGDSAMYLCASSSQGGDTGELFFGEGSRLTVL.

The gene calls are TRBV5-4 and TRBJ1-2; no reliable D call. Trimming pared 4 bases from V and 1 base from J, leaving 8 bases between. The CDR3 spans 13 residues. Germline V gene data show CDR1 as SGHNT and CDR2 as YYREEE (reference sequence). The CDR3 DNA follows: TGTGCCAGCAGCACTGAACTTAACTATGGCTACACCTTC. Amino acids: CASSTELNYGYTF. The complete variable domain, with remaining parts taken from reference TRBV5-4 and TRBJ1-2, reads ETGVTQSPTHLIKTRGQQVTLRCSSQSGHNTVSWYQQALGQGPQFIFQYYREEENGRGNFPPRFSGLQFPNYSSELNVNALELDDSALYLCASSTELNYGYTFGSGTRLTVV.

V gene TRBV6-6 combines with J gene TRBJ1-2; 9 nucleotides agree with TRBD1. V dropped 2 bases and J dropped 8; count of bases not matched to a gene: 9. The CDR3 covers 15 residues. CDR1 and CDR2 (germline): MNHNY, SVGAGI (reference sequence). For the CDR3, the DNA is TGTGCCAGCAGTTACCCGGGACAGGGCGCGGAGGGCTACACCTTC. Its protein is CASSYPGQGAEGYTF.

The chain uses TRBV7-9 and TRBJ2-5; 11 bases line up with TRBD2. Trimming took 2 bases from V and 4 from J; bases not matched to a gene: 12. Germline values: CDR1 SEHNR, CDR2 FQNEAQ (reference sequence). This CDR3 has 18 residues. In nucleotides, the CDR3 is TGTGCCAGCAGCTTACCCCAGTCCGGGACTAGCGGTCGAGAGACCCAGTACTTC. Translating gives CASSLPQSGTSGRETQYF.

The chain joins TRBV7-6 to TRBJ1-6; D ambiguous. This CDR3 comprises 19 residues. Trimming removed 2 bases at V and 3 bases at J, with 20 bases between. Germline CDR1 reads SGHVS; CDR2 reads FNYEAQ. The CDR3 here is CASSLNPREQGLYNSPLHF. CDR3 coding DNA: TGTGCCAGCAGCTTAAACCCTAGGGAGCAAGGCCTCTATAATTCACCCCTCCACTTT.

The chain uses TRBV12-3 or TRBV12-4 and TRBJ2-5; D may be TRBD2 (5 bases). The CDR3 consists of 12 residues. V lost 6 bases and J 5 bases, leaving 10 bases between the germline ends. The CDR3 DNA reads as TGTGCCAGCAGCAGTAGAGGGGAGACCCAGTACTTC. It codes for CASSSRGETQYF.

The CDR3 reads CASSLGPSTSSYEQYF. As DNA, the CDR3 is TGTGCCAGCAGCTTAGGTCCCTCCACAAGCTCCTACGAGCAGTACTTC. V is TRBV11-2 and J is TRBJ2-7; D unresolved. Trimming left V 1 base short and J 0 bases short, with 13 bases between. The length of the CDR3 is 16 residues. Germline V gene sequence: CDR1 SGHAT, CDR2 FQNNGV.

The rearrangement uses TRBV18 and TRBJ2-1, with 11 nucleotides matching TRBD2. Trimming cost V 2 bases and J 8 bases; bases outside gene matches: 5. The germline CDR1 and CDR2 sequences are KGHSH and LQKENI. The CDR3 is made up of 15 amino acids. CDR3 in amino acids: CASSPRLAGGYEQFF. Written as DNA, the CDR3 is TGTGCCAGCTCACCAAGGCTAGCGGGAGGATATGAGCAGTTCTTC.

The chain combines TRBV10-1 with TRBJ2-6, with TRBD2 identical over 12 bases. V lost 10 bases and J lost 2; bases outside the gene matches: 18. Germline assignment: CDR1 WNHNN and CDR2 SYGVQD (reference sequence). The CDR3 runs 20 residues. The CDR3 loop is CAIELAGGFHARAGANVLTF. Written as DNA, the CDR3 is TGCGCCATCGAACTAGCGGGAGGATTCCATGCGAGAGCTGGGGCCAACGTCCTGACTTTC.

This chain connects TRBV2 to TRBJ1-3; no firm D call. The CDR3 totals 14 residues. V was shortened by 6 bases and J by 0 bases, with 9 bases between the two germline ends. Germline V CDR1 and CDR2: SNHLY, FYNNEI. CDR3: CASSRSSSGNTIYF. In nucleotides, the CDR3 is TGTGCCAGCAGCAGATCCTCCTCTGGAAACACCATATATTTT.

The chain couples TRBV13 to TRBJ2-7, with 9 nucleotides matching TRBD1. Trimming took 0 bases from V and 5 from J; bases not matched to a gene: 8. The CDR3 length is 16 residues. Germline V gives CDR1 PRHDT, CDR2 FYEKMQ (reference sequence). In DNA form, the CDR3 reads TGTGCCAGCAGCTTAGGTCCCGGGACAGGGAACGACGAGCAGTACTTC. It codes for CASSLGPGTGNDEQYF.

The CDR3 spells CASSLAGQGRRPGNTIYF. DNA for the CDR3: TGCGCCAGCAGCTTGGCGGGACAGGGTAGGAGGCCTGGAAACACCATATATTTT. The gene calls are TRBV5-1 and TRBJ1-3; 9 bases align to TRBD1. Losses at the gene ends were 0 bases for V and 2 bases for J; bases not matched to a gene: 9. CDR1 is SGHRS and CDR2 is YFSETQ in the germline V gene. The CDR3 sequence is 18 residues long.

The rearrangement links TRBV6-5 to TRBJ2-2; TRBD1 matches at 9 bases. The germline V gene has CDR1 MNHEY and CDR2 SVGAGI. V was clipped by 6 bases and J by 1 base; unmatched bases: 3. The CDR3 sequence is 15 residues long. Here the CDR3 DNA reads TGTGCCAGCAGACCGGGACAGGGGAACACCGGGGAGCTGTTTTTT. As protein: CASRPGQGNTGELFF.

This chain uses TRBV6-1 with TRBJ2-7; no clear D. CDR3 size: 14 residues. V dropped 3 bases and J dropped 1 base, with 10 bases sitting between them. The germline CDR1 and CDR2 sequences are MNHNS and SASEGT. CDR3 region: CASSDIARSYEQYF. The CDR3 nucleotides are TGTGCCAGCAGTGATATAGCCCGGTCCTACGAGCAGTACTTC.

The V and J genes are TRBV4-1 and TRBJ1-2; D not certain. The CDR3 extends over 12 amino acids. Deletions cut 0 bases from V and 6 bases from J, with 5 bases between. Germline-derived CDR1 and CDR2 are MGHRA and YSYEKL. The CDR3 spells CASSQERHGYTF. In DNA, the CDR3 is TGCGCCAGCAGCCAAGAACGGCATGGCTACACCTTC.